This TCR beta chain was recorded in a study of cytomegalovirus exposure and HLA in healthy donors. The CDR3 totals 14 residues. Germline V gene lookup returns CDR1 SGHAT and CDR2 FQNNGV. The V and J ends lost 7 bases and 2 bases respectively, with 13 bases between them. This PCR relied on a set of 60 Vbeta primers and 13 Jbeta primers. Clones were sequenced by immunoSEQ multiplex PCR, and TCRdb holds only the in-frame ones, with some missing. The table for this sample gives approximately 190,000 clones. Material: PBMCs. J is TRBJ2-3 and V is TRBV11-2, with D possibly TRBD1 on 5 matching bases. The clonotype was recovered from a man aged 30-40 years in good health and CMV-seronegative. CDR3 nucleotide sequence: TGTGCCAGCATCCAGGACACATCCACAGATACGCAGTATTTT. This gives the protein CASIQDTSTDTQYF.